This T cell receptor (beta chain) originates from a study of blood T cell repertoires in COVID-19. Background on the study: Both acute and convalescent COVID-19 samples were obtained from the United States, Italy and Spain. PBMCs, B-cell-depleted T cells, or T cells were the source of the cDNA or gDNA that made up the material.

Original handling: Reference gene primer amplification in the assay estimated nucleated cell counts. Sequencing used immunoSEQ multiplex PCR; TCRdb keeps in-frame clones, though not all of them. V and J calls and clone size are given by that table; D and trimming were obtained from the DNA. Among roughly 700,000 clones listed, around 90% were seen once. The sequencing input was peripheral blood. This TCR was recovered from a woman between 18 and 29 years old with acute or convalescent COVID-19.

DNA for the CDR3: TGTGCCACGGCTGGGACAGGAGATAACTATGGCTACACCTTC. Amino acids: CATAGTGDNYGYTF. The V call is TRBV24-1, the J call TRBJ1-2; 8 bases are shared with TRBD1. The germline V gene encodes CDR1 KGHDR and CDR2 SFDVKD. Trimming at V came to 10 bases and at J to 1 base, leaving 7 bases not matched to a gene. The CDR3 is 14 amino acids.